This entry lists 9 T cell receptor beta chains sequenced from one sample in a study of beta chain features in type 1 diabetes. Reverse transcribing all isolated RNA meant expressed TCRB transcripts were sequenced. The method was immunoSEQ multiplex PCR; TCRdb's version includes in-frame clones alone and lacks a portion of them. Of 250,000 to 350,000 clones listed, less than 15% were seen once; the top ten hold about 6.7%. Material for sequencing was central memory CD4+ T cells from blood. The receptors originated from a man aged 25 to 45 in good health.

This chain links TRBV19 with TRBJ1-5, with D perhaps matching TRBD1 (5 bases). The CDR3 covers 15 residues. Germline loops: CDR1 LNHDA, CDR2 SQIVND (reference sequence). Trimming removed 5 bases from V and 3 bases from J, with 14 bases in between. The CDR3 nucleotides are TGTGCCAGTAGTGTCCAAGGGGACGCCAATCAGCCCCAGCATTTT. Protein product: CASSVQGDANQPQHF.

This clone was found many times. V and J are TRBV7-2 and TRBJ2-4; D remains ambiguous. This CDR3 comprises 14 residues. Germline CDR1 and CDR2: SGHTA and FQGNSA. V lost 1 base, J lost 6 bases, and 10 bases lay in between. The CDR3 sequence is CASSLGPTGNIQYF. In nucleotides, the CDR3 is TGTGCCAGCAGCTTAGGGCCGACGGGAAACATTCAGTACTTC.

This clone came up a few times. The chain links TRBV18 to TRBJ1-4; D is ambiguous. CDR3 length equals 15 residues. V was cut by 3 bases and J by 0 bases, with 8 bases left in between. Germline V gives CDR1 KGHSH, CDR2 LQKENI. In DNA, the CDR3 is TGTGCCAGCTCACCGGTTCGGGCAACTAATGAAAAACTGTTTTTT. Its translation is CASSPVRATNEKLFF.

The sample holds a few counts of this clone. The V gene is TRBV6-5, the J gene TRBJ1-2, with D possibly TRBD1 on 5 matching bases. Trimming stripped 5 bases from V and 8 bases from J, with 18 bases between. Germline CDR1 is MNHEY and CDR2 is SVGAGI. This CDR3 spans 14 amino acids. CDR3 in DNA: TGTGCCAGCAGTGAAGGTGGCTGGGCAGGGGGCTACACCTTC. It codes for CASSEGGWAGGYTF.

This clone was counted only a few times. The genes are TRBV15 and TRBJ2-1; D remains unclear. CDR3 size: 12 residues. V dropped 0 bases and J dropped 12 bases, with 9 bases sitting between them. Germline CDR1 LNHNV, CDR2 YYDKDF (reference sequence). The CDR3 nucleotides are TGTGCCACCAGCAGAGAGGTCGGCCCGCAGTTCTTC. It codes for CATSREVGPQFF.

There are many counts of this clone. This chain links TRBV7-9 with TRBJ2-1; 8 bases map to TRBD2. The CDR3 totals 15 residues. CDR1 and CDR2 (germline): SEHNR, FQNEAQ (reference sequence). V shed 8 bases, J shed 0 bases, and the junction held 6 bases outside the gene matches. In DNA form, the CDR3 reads TGTGCCAGCGGTAGGCGGGGGGCCTCCTACAATGAGCAGTTCTTC. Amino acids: CASGRRGASYNEQFF.

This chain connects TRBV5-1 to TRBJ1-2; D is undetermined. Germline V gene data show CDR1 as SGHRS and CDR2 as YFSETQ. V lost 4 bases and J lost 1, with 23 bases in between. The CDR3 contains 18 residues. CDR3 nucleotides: TGCGCCAGCAGCCTAACCAGAACGTCCGGGAAGGATAACTATGGCTACACCTTC. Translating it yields CASSLTRTSGKDNYGYTF.

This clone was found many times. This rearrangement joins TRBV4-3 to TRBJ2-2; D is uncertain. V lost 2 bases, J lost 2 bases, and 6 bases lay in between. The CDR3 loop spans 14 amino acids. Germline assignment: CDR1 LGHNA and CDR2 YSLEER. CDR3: CASSQSTNTGELFF. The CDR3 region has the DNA TGCGCCAGCAGCCAATCCACTAACACCGGGGAGCTGTTTTTT.

The CDR3 region is CATKMEGGSNSYEQYV. As DNA, the CDR3 is TGTGCCACCAAGATGGAGGGAGGGTCGAACTCCTACGAGCAGTACGTC. This sequence joins TRBV27 and TRBJ2-7; TRBD2 matches 7 bases. The CDR3 runs 16 residues. The J segment lost 0 bases and the V segment lost 10 bases, leaving 15 bases of the junction unmatched. Germline loops: CDR1 MNHEY, CDR2 SMNVEV (reference sequence).